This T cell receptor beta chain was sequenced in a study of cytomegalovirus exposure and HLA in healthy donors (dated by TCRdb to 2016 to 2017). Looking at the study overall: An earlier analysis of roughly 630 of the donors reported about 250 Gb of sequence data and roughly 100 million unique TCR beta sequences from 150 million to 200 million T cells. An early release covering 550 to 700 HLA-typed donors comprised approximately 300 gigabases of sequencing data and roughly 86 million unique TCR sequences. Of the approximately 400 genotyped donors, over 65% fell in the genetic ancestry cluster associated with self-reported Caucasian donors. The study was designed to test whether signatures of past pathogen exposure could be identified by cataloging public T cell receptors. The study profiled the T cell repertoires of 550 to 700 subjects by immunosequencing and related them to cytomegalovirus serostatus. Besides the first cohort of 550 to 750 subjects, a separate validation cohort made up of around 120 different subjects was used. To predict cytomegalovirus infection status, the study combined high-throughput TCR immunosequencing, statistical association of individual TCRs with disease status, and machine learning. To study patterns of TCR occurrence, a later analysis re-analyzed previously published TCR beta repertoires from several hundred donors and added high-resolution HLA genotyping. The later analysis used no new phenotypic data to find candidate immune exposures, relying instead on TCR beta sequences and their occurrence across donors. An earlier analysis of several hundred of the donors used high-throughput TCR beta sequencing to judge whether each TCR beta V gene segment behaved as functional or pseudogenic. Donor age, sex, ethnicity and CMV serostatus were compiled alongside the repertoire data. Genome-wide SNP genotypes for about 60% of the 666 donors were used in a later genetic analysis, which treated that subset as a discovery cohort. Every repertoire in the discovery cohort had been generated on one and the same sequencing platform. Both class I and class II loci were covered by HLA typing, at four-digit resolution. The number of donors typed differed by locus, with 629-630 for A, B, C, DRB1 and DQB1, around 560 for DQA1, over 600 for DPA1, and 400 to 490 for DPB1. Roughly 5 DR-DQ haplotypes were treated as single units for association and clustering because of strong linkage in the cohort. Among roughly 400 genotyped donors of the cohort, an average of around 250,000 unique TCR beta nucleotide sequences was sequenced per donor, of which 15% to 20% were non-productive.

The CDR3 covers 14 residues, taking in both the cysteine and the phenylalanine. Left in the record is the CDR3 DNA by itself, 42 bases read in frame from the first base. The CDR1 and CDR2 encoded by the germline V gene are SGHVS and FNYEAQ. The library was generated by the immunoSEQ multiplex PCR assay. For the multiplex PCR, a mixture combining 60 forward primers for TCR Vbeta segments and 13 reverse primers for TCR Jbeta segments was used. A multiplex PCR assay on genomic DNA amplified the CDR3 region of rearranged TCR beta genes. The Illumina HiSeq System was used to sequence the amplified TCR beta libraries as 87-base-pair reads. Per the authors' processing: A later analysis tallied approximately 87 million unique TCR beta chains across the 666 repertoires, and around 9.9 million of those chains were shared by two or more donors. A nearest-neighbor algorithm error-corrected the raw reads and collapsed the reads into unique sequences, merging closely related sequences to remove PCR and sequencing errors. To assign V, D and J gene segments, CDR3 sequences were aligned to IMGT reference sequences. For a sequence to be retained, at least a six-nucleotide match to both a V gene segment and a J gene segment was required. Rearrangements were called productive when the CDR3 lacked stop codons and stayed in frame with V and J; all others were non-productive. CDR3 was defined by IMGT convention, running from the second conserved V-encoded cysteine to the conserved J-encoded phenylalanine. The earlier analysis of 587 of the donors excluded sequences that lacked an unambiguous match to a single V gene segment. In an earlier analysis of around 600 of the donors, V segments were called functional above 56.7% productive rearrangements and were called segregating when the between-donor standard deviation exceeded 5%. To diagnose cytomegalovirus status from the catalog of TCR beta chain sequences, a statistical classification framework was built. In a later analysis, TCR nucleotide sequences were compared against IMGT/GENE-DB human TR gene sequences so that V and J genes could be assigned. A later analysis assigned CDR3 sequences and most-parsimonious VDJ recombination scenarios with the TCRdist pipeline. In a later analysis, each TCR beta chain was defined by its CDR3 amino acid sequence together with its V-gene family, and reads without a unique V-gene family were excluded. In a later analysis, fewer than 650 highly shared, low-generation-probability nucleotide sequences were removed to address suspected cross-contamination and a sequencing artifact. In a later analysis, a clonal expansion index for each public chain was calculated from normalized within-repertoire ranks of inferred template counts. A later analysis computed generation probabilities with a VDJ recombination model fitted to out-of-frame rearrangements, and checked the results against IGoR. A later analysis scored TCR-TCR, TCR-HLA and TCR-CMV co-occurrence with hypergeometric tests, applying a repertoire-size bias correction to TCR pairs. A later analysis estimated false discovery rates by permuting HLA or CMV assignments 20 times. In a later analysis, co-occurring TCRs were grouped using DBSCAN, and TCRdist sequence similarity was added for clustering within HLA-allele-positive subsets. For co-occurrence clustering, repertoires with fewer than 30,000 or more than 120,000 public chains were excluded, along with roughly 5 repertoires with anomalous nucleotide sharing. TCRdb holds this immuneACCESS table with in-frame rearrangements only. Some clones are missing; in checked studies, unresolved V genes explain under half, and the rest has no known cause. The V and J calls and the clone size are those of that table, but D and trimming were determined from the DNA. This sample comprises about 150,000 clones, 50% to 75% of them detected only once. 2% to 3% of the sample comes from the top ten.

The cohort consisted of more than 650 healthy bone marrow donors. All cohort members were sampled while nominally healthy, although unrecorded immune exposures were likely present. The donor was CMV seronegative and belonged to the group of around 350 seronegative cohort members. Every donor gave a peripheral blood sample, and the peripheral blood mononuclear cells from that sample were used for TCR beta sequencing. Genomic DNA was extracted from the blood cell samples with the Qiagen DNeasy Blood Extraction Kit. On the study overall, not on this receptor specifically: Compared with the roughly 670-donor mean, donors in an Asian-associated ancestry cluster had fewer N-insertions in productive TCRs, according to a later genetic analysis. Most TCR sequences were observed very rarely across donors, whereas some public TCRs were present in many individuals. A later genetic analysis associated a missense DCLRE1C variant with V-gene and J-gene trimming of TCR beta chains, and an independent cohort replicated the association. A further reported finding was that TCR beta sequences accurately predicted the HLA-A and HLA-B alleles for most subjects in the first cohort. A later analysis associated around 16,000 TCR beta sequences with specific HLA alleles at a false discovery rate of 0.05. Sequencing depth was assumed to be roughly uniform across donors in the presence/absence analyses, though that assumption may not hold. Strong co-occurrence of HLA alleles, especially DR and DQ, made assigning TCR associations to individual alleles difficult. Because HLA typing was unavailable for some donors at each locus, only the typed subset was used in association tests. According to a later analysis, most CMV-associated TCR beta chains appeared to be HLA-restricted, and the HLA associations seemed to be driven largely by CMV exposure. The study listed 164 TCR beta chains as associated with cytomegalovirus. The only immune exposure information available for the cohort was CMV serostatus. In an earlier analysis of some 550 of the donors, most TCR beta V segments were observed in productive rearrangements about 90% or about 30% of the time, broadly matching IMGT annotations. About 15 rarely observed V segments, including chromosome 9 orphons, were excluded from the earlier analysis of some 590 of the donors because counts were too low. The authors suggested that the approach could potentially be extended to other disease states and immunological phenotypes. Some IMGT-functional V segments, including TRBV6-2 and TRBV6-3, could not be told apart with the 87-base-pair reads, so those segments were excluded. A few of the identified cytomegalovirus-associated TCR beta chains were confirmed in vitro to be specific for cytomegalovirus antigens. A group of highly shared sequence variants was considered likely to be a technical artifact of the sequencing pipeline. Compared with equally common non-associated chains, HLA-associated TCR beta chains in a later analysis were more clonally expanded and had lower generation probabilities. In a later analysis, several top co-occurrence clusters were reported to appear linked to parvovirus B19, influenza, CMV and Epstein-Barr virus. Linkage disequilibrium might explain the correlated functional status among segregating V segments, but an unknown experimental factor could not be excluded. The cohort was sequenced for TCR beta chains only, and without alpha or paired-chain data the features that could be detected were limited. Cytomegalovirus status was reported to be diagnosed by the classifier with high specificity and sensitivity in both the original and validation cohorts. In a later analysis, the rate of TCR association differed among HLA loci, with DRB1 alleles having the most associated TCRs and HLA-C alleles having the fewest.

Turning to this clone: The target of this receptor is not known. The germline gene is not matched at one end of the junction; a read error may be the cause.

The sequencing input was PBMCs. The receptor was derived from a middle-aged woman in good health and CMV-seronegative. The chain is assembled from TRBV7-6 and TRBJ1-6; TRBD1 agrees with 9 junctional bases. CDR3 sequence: CASRLGTGNSPLHF. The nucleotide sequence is TGTGCCAGCCGCTTAGGGACAGGGAATTCACCCCTCCACTTT.